This entry concerns a single T cell receptor (beta chain). The data are from a study of blood T cell repertoires in COVID-19. Assay used: immunoSEQ multiplex PCR; TCRdb lists only in-frame clones, some missing. The sample carries almost 90,000 clones, about 92% recorded once. The CDR3 is 19 amino acids. The V end lost 0 bases, the J end lost 0 bases, and 15 bases lay between the germline ends. This chain connects TRBV23-1 to TRBJ2-6, with D tentatively TRBD1 (8 bases). TRBV23-1 is sorted into the ORF group, with uncertain function. The sequencing sample was made of peripheral blood. The receptor's source is a man between 18 and 35 years old with COVID-19, enrolled during active disease. CDR3 in DNA: TGCGCCAGCAGTCAATCGAGCGGGACAGGTCCCTCTGGGGCCAACGTCCTGACTTTC. Translation: CASSQSSGTGPSGANVLTF.